The 2 T cell receptor beta chains below all came from one sample that was sequenced in a study of cytomegalovirus exposure and HLA in healthy donors (TCRdb year 2017). Preparation of the library involved the immunoSEQ multiplex PCR assay. The multiplex PCR relied on a mix of 60 forward primers for TCR Vbeta segments and 13 reverse primers for TCR Jbeta segments. TCRdb holds this immuneACCESS table with in-frame rearrangements only. Some clones are missing; in checked studies, unresolved V genes explain under half, and the rest has no known cause. Within this sample are about 170,000 clones, with roughly 71% of them counted one time only. The leading ten clones occupy about 1.4% of the sample. Sequencing used PBMCs. The receptors come from a girl aged 10 to 17 in good health and CMV-seronegative.

This clone was detected once. The V gene is TRBV13, the J gene TRBJ2-4, with a tentative D call TRBD1 (5 bases). Germline CDR1 is PRHDT and CDR2 is FYEKMQ (reference sequence). The CDR3 contains 13 residues. V lost 8 bases and J 0 bases, leaving 8 bases between the germline ends. The CDR3 sequence: CASGDRAKNIQYF. Here the CDR3 DNA reads TGTGCCAGCGGTGACAGAGCCAAAAACATTCAGTACTTC. Using reference TRBV13 and TRBJ2-4 for the parts outside the CDR3, the full variable domain is AAGVIQSPRHLIKEKRETATLKCYPIPRHDTVYWYQQGPGQDPQFLISFYEKMQSDKGSIPDRFSAQQFSDYHSELNMSSLELGDSALYFCASGDRAKNIQYFGAGTRLSVL.

This clone was picked up a small number of times. The chain is built from TRBV7-8 and TRBJ1-3, with 8 bases matching TRBD1. The CDR3 totals 16 residues. Unmatched junction bases numbered 8, after V lost 5 bases and J lost 2 bases. Germline CDR1 reads SGHVS; CDR2 reads FQNEAQ. The CDR3 sequence is CASSPRTGFTGNTIYF. The CDR3 nucleotides are TGTGCCAGCAGCCCCCGGACAGGGTTTACTGGAAACACCATATATTTT.